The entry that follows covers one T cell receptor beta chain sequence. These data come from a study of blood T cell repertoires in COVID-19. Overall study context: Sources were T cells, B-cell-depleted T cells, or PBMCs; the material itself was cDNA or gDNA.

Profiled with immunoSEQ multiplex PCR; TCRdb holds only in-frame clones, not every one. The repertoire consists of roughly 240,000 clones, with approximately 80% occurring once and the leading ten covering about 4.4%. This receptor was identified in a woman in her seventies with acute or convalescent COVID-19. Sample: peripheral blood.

CDR3 sequence: CASTSTGPPTINQPQHF. The DNA of the CDR3 is TGTGCCAGTACCTCGACAGGGCCACCCACGATTAATCAGCCCCAGCATTTT. The J gene is TRBJ1-5, the V gene TRBV19; 7 nucleotides match TRBD1. CDR3 length equals 17 residues. Per germline, CDR1 LNHDA and CDR2 SQIVND (reference sequence). J lost 4 bases, V lost 7 bases, and 16 bases had no gene match.